One and the same sample provided the 5 T cell receptor beta chains below, sequenced in a study of control samples from healthy donors and cancer patients. Method: immunoSEQ multiplex PCR; TCRdb's copy keeps in-frame clones and lacks some. The sample carries roughly 100,000 clones, about 90% recorded once. Sequenced input: blood. The receptors originated from a woman younger than 30 in good health.

V gene TRBV5-1 combines with J gene TRBJ2-5; tentative D call: TRBD1 (5 bases). V lost 4 bases to trimming and J lost 2 bases, with 15 bases between them. Germline V gene lookup returns CDR1 SGHRS and CDR2 YFSETQ. The CDR3 sequence is 15 residues long. CDR3 amino acids: CASSPDMTDQETQYF. CDR3 nucleotide sequence: TGCGCCAGCAGCCCGGACATGACGGATCAAGAGACCCAGTACTTC.

The chain links TRBV19 to TRBJ2-1, with unresolved D. CDR1 is LNHDA, CDR2 SQIVND, per germline (reference sequence). The CDR3 is 12 residues long. V was pared by 4 bases and J by 8 bases, with 9 bases between. CDR3 amino acids: CASSTYDDEQFF. The CDR3 nucleotides are TGTGCCAGTAGTACCTACGACGATGAGCAGTTCTTC.

This chain connects TRBV19 to TRBJ1-3; TRBD1 might be the D (6 bases). The V end was cut by 9 bases, the J end by 0 bases, with 15 bases between. Germline assignment: CDR1 LNHDA and CDR2 SQIVND (reference sequence). The CDR3 is 15 residues long. DNA of the CDR3: TGTGCCAGCGGTAGGGGGAACAACTCTGGAAACACCATATATTTT. It specifies CASGRGNNSGNTIYF.

CDR3 coding DNA: TGTGCCACCAGTGACGCCACTTCCCAGCCCCAGCATTTT. It codes for CATSDATSQPQHF. The J gene is TRBJ1-5, the V gene TRBV24-1; D is unresolved. V lost 4 bases to trimming and J lost 7 bases, with 10 bases between them. Germline CDR1 reads KGHDR; CDR2 reads SFDVKD. The length of the CDR3 is 13 residues.

The CDR3 DNA reads TGTGCCAGCAGCCTCCAAATGACGGACTCCTACGAGCAGTACTTC. Protein: CASSLQMTDSYEQYF. The chain combines TRBV4-2 with TRBJ2-7; D remains ambiguous. The CDR3 runs 15 residues. CDR1 is LGHNA and CDR2 is YNFKEQ in the germline V gene. V dropped 4 bases and J dropped 0 bases, with 13 bases sitting between them.